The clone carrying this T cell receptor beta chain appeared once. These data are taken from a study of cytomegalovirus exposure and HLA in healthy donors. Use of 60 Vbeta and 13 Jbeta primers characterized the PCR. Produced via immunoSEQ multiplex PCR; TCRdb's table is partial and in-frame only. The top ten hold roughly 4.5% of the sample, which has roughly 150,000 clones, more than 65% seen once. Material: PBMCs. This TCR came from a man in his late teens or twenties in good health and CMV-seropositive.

This chain's CDR3 is CASSEGRGNYGYTF. The CDR3 coding sequence is TGTGCCAGCAGTGAAGGGAGGGGCAACTATGGCTACACCTTC. The V call is TRBV6-1, the J call TRBJ1-2, with a tentative D call TRBD1 (5 bases). Germline V gene lookup returns CDR1 MNHNS and CDR2 SASEGT. Trimming pared 1 base from V and 2 bases from J, leaving 8 bases between. This CDR3 has 14 residues.